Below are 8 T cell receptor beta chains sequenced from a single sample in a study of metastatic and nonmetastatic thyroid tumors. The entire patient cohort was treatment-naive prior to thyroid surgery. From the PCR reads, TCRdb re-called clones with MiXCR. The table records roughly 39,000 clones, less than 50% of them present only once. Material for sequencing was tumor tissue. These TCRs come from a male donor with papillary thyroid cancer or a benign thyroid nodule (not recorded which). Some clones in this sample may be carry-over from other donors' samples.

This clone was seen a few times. The CDR3 coding sequence is TGTGCCAGCTCACCAGGGGAATTACGGGAGACCCAGTACTTC. Translating gives CASSPGELRETQYF. This chain joins TRBV18 and TRBJ2-5, with D unclear. The CDR3 covers 14 residues. V lost 2 bases and J 5 bases, leaving 12 bases between the germline ends. Germline CDR1 and CDR2: KGHSH and LQKENI.

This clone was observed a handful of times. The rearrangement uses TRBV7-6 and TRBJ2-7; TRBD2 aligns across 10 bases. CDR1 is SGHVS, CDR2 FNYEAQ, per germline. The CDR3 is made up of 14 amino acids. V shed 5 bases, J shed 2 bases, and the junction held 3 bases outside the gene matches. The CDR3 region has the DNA TGTGCCAGCAGCCCCAGCGGGGGGGCCTACGAGCAGTACTTC. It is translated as CASSPSGGAYEQYF.

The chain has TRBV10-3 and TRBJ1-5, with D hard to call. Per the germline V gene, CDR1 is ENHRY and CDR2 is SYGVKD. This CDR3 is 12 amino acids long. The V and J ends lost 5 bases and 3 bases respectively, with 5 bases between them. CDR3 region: CAISPINQPQHF. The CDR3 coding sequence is TGTGCCATCAGTCCGATCAATCAGCCCCAGCATTTT.

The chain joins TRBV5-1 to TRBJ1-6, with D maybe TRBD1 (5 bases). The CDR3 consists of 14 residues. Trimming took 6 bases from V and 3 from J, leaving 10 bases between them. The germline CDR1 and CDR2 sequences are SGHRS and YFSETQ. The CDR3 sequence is CASNSGYYNSPLHF. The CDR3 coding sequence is TGCGCCAGCAACTCAGGGTACTATAATTCACCCCTCCACTTT.

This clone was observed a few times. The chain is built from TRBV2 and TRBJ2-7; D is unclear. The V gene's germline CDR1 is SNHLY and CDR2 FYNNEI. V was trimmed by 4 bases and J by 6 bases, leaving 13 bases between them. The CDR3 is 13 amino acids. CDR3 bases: TGTGCCAGCAGTGCCAGGCCCTTAGGCGAGCAGTACTTC. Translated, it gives CASSARPLGEQYF. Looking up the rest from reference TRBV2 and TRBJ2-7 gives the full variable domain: EPEVTQTPSHQVTQMGQEVILRCVPISNHLYFYWYRQILGQKVEFLVSFYNNEISEKSEIFDDQFSVERPDGSNFTLKIRSTKLEDSAMYFCASSARPLGEQYFGPGTRLTVT.

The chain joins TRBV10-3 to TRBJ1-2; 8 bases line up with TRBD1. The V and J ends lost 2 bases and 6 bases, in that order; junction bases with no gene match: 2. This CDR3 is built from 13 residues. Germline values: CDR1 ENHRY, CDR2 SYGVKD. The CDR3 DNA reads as TGTGCCATCAGTGAGGGACAGGGTCATGGCTACACCTTC. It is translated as CAISEGQGHGYTF.

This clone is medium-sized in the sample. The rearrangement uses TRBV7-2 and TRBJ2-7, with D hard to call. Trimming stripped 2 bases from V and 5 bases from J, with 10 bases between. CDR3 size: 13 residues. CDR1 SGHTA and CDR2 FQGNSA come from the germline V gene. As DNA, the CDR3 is TGTGCCAGCAGCTTATCTTCAACCCACGAGCAGTACTTC. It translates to CASSLSSTHEQYF.

CDR3 nucleotides: TGTGCCAGCAGCTTGGACTACAATGAGCAGTTCTTC. Translation gives CASSLDYNEQFF. The chain links TRBV5-4 to TRBJ2-1, with D unclear. Germline lookup yields CDR1 SGHNT and CDR2 YYREEE (reference sequence). Deletions cut 0 bases from V and 3 bases from J, with 1 base between. This CDR3 has 12 residues.